Listed here are 29 T cell receptor beta chains from one sample, sequenced in a study of cytomegalovirus exposure and HLA in healthy donors. PCR amplification relied on 60 Vbeta primers (plus 13 Jbeta primers). Sequencing was performed with immunoSEQ multiplex PCR; in TCRdb, only in-frame clones are kept and a portion is missing. The profile shows tens of thousands of clones, 70% to 85% of them singletons. The sample taken for sequencing was PBMCs. Every receptor here comes from a man aged 55 to 70 in good health and CMV-seronegative.

The gene calls are TRBV30 and TRBJ1-5; no firm D call. Germline-derived CDR1 and CDR2 are GTSNPN and SVGIG (reference sequence). With 1 base removed from V and 3 bases from J, the gap between germline ends came to 13 bases. The CDR3 spans 15 residues. CDR3 nucleotides: TGTGCCTGGAGTGGGGAGGGTTTGGTCAATCAGCCCCAGCATTTT. Its protein is CAWSGEGLVNQPQHF.

The chain uses TRBV1 and TRBJ2-5; the listed D gene, TRBD2, was not tested against the DNA. TRBV1 has pseudogene status. The CDR3 loop spans 18 amino acids. CDR3: CTSSPGTSGGVGQETQYF. As DNA, the CDR3 is TGCACCAGCAGCCCTGGGACTAGCGGGGGAGTTGGCCAAGAGACCCAGTACTTC.

This chain joins TRBV27 and TRBJ1-4, with a weak D call TRBD1 (5 bases). This CDR3 region has 19 residues. The V gene's germline CDR1 is MNHEY and CDR2 SMNVEV (reference sequence). Trimming took off 2 bases at V and 0 bases at J, with 19 bases between the two ends. The CDR3 DNA is TGTGCCAGCAGTTTAGTTCAGTTAGGGGCCCCGACAACTAATGAAAAACTGTTTTTT. It yields the protein CASSLVQLGAPTTNEKLFF.

About this clone itself: One end of the junction fails to match germline, which may point to a read error. V gene TRBV7-7 combines with J gene TRBJ2-3; 7 positions agree with TRBD2. Germline CDR1 and CDR2: SSHAT and FNYEAQ (reference sequence). CDR3 length: 14 amino acids. The CDR3 loop is CASSAASGADTQYF. The CDR3 DNA sequence: TGTGCTAGCAGCGCTGCTAGCGGCGCAGATACGCAGTATTTT.

This clone was counted between two and nine times. The gene calls are TRBV7-7 and TRBJ1-1, with D possibly TRBD1 on 5 matching bases. CDR3 length equals 14 residues. V dropped 2 bases and J dropped 11 bases, with 18 bases sitting between them. Germline CDR1 SSHAT, CDR2 FNYEAQ (reference sequence). In DNA form, the CDR3 reads TGTGCCAGCAGCTTAAGAGAGGGGAGCGGGGGGGCTTTCTTT. Translation gives CASSLREGSGGAFF.

In its sample, this clone was seen once. This CDR3 is CASSIAPGAGVNTEAFF. CDR3 bases: TGTGCCAGTAGTATAGCCCCCGGGGCAGGGGTAAACACTGAAGCTTTCTTT. V usage is TRBV19 and J usage is TRBJ1-1; maybe TRBD1 (6 bases). The CDR3 runs 17 residues. The V end was cut by 1 base, the J end by 2 bases, with 17 bases between. Germline values: CDR1 LNHDA, CDR2 SQIVND (reference sequence).

The rearrangement uses TRBV6-1 and TRBJ1-5; D is unresolved. V gave up 11 bases and J gave up 2 bases, with 10 bases separating them. The CDR3 length is 12 residues. Germline-derived CDR1 and CDR2 are MNHNS and SASEGT. This chain's CDR3 is CACQEGNQPQHF. CDR3 nucleotide sequence: TGTGCCTGTCAGGAGGGCAATCAGCCCCAGCATTTT.

V gene TRBV5-4 combines with J gene TRBJ1-5; D gene uncertain. The V and J ends lost 0 bases and 0 bases respectively, with 10 bases between them. CDR1 and CDR2 (germline): SGHNT, YYREEE (reference sequence). The CDR3 spans 16 residues. Written as DNA, the CDR3 is TGTGCCAGCAGCTTGGGGCCTGTTCTTAGCAATCAGCCCCAGCATTTT. Its protein product is CASSLGPVLSNQPQHF.

The chain links TRBV5-4 to TRBJ1-1, with TRBD1 matching over 7 bases. The V segment lost 4 bases and the J segment 1 base; nucleotides outside the gene matches: 16. This CDR3 spans 18 amino acids. Germline values: CDR1 SGHNT, CDR2 YYREEE (reference sequence). The CDR3 region is CASSHWNWDSKKNTEAFF. In DNA, the CDR3 is TGTGCCAGCAGCCATTGGAATTGGGACAGTAAAAAGAACACTGAAGCTTTCTTT.

The CDR3 sequence: CASSHPEAGHYSNQPQHF. The CDR3 nucleotides read TGCGCCAGCAGTCACCCCGAGGCAGGACACTATAGCAATCAGCCCCAGCATTTT. The chain uses TRBV23-1 and TRBJ1-5, with D maybe TRBD1 (5 bases). TRBV23-1 counts as an open reading frame of uncertain function. The CDR3 consists of 18 residues. Trimming removed 3 bases at V and 0 bases at J, with 18 bases between.

This clone was seen a few times. V gene TRBV4-1 combines with J gene TRBJ1-2; D may be TRBD1 (5 bases). The CDR3 length is 12 residues. The ends were cut back, 1 base at V and 8 bases at J, with 8 bases in the middle. Germline V CDR1 and CDR2: MGHRA, YSYEKL. CDR3 nucleotides: TGCGCCAGCAGCCAAGCAGGGTACGGCTACACCTTC. It translates to CASSQAGYGYTF.

The V and J genes are TRBV7-2 and TRBJ2-7; D is perhaps TRBD2 (5 bases). The V end lost 1 base, the J end lost 4 bases, and 5 bases lay between the germline ends. Germline assignment: CDR1 SGHTA and CDR2 FQGNSA. This CDR3 comprises 12 residues. The CDR3 DNA is TGTGCCAGCAGCTTAGGGGAGTACGAGCAGTACTTC. Translation gives CASSLGEYEQYF.

The chain links TRBV7-6 to TRBJ2-3, with 12 nucleotides matching TRBD2. J lost 3 bases, V lost 8 bases, and 6 bases had no gene match. Germline V gene sequence: CDR1 SGHVS, CDR2 FNYEAQ. CDR3 length equals 15 residues. CDR3 nucleotide sequence: TGTGCCAGCGGAGGACTAGCGGGGATAACAGATACGCAGTATTTT. This translates into CASGGLAGITDTQYF.

The chain couples TRBV21-1 to TRBJ2-7; TRBD2 reflects the table's D call only, with no check against the DNA. TRBV21-1 is labeled a pseudogene. There are 16 residues in the CDR3. The CDR3 DNA reads TGTGCCAGCAGCAAATGGTCGGGGACTACCCGGCACGAGCAGTACTTC. This translates into CASSKWSGTTRHEQYF.

This chain uses TRBV11-2 with TRBJ1-2; 11 bases map to TRBD1. The V gene's germline CDR1 is SGHAT and CDR2 FQNNGV. Germline trimming cut 2 bases from V and 6 bases from J; bases unmatched to any gene: 8. This CDR3 has 16 residues. CDR3 bases: TGTGCCAGCAGCTTATACGGGGACAGGGGGGGAGATGGCTACACCTTC. This encodes CASSLYGDRGGDGYTF.

This clone was found a few times. The chain employs TRBV7-2 and TRBJ2-3; D unresolved. The V end was cut by 1 base, the J end by 0 bases, with 5 bases between. From germline, CDR1 is SGHTA and CDR2 FQGNSA. This CDR3 contains 14 residues. The CDR3 coding sequence is TGTGCCAGCAGCTTAGGGCCAAGCACAGATACGCAGTATTTT. It is translated as CASSLGPSTDTQYF.

This chain uses TRBV7-2 with TRBJ1-6, with D possibly matching TRBD1 (5 bases). This CDR3 is built from 15 residues. Deletions cut 5 bases from V and 8 bases from J, with 16 bases between. Germline CDR1 and CDR2: SGHTA and FQGNSA. Here the CDR3 reads CASSPQSRDYSPLHF. The CDR3, as DNA: TGTGCCAGCAGCCCTCAGTCCAGGGACTATTCACCCCTCCACTTT.

This rearrangement joins TRBV5-1 to TRBJ2-7; TRBD1 matches at 12 bases. The J segment lost 6 bases and the V segment lost 2 bases, leaving 15 bases of the junction unmatched. There are 18 residues in the CDR3. CDR1 is SGHRS, CDR2 YFSETQ, per germline. This chain's CDR3 is CASSFEGSAGTGGPEQYF. The CDR3 nucleotides read TGCGCCAGCAGCTTCGAGGGTTCGGCCGGGACAGGGGGCCCCGAGCAGTACTTC.

The genes are TRBV4-1 and TRBJ2-2; D remains unclear. Germline V lookup: CDR1 MGHRA, CDR2 YSYEKL. This CDR3 is 17 amino acids long. The germline V and J ends were trimmed by 0 bases and 6 bases, with 17 bases remaining between them. CDR3 bases: TGCGCCAGCAGCCAAGATCGGGTAGGAGTTCGATCCGGGGAGCTGTTTTTT. Translation: CASSQDRVGVRSGELFF.

V is TRBV29-1 and J is TRBJ2-3; the match to TRBD1 covers 7 bases. Per the germline V gene, CDR1 is SQVTM and CDR2 is ANQGSEA. The CDR3 extends over 15 amino acids. V dropped 7 bases and J dropped 2; count of bases not matched to a gene: 12. CDR3 sequence: CSADSPGQATDTQYF. The CDR3 region has the DNA TGCAGCGCCGACAGTCCAGGACAGGCCACAGATACGCAGTATTTT.

The chain recombines TRBV7-9 with TRBJ1-1; D unresolved. The CDR3 covers 18 residues. V was shortened by 3 bases and J by 0 bases, with 20 bases between the two germline ends. The germline CDR1 and CDR2 sequences are SEHNR and FQNEAQ (reference sequence). The CDR3: CASSFILMTETLNTEAFF. DNA of the CDR3: TGTGCCAGCAGCTTCATTTTGATGACGGAGACCTTGAACACTGAAGCTTTCTTT.

The sample holds a few counts of this clone. This rearrangement joins TRBV5-6 to TRBJ2-4; 11 nucleotides agree with TRBD2. CDR1 SGHDT and CDR2 YYEEEE come from the germline V gene. The CDR3 is 16 residues long. V shed 2 bases, J shed 9 bases, and the junction held 10 bases outside the gene matches. Written as DNA, the CDR3 is TGTGCCAGCAGCTTTCCGGGACTAGCGGCTTCAAGCATTCAGTACTTC. Translating gives CASSFPGLAASSIQYF.

This clone was counted once. The chain has TRBV6-5 and TRBJ2-1, with 9 bases matching TRBD2. Germline CDR1 MNHEY, CDR2 SVGAGI. This CDR3 has 15 residues. The V gene end was trimmed by 5 bases and the J gene end by 6 bases; junction bases not matched to a gene: 8. CDR3 sequence (DNA): TGTGCCAGCAGTCTCTCCGGAGCGGGAGGCAATGAGCAGTTCTTC. This gives the protein CASSLSGAGGNEQFF.

A few counts support this clone. The chain is built from TRBV9 and TRBJ2-5; D possibly corresponds to TRBD1 (6 bases). Germline loops: CDR1 SGDLS, CDR2 YYNGEE. The CDR3 consists of 15 residues. With 3 bases removed from V and 1 base from J, the gap between germline ends came to 13 bases. CDR3 in amino acids: CASSAQGIVQETQYF. Written as DNA, the CDR3 is TGTGCCAGCAGCGCCCAGGGGATTGTCCAAGAGACCCAGTACTTC.

The chain carries TRBV19 and TRBJ1-4; perhaps TRBD1 as D (5 bases). The V gene's germline CDR1 is LNHDA and CDR2 SQIVND (reference sequence). V lost 9 bases and J lost 7, with 9 bases in between. CDR3 length: 11 residues. CDR3 DNA: TGTGCCAGCCGTAGGGGTGAAAAACTGTTTTTT. This sequence encodes CASRRGEKLFF.

The chain links TRBV7-2 to TRBJ1-4; 8 nucleotides match TRBD1. Germline assignment: CDR1 SGHTA and CDR2 FQGNSA. The V and J ends lost 5 bases and 0 bases, in that order; junction bases with no gene match: 5. This CDR3 has 16 amino acids. Here the CDR3 reads CASSHRGGSTNEKLFF. In DNA, the CDR3 is TGTGCCAGCAGCCACAGGGGGGGTTCAACTAATGAAAAACTGTTTTTT.

The rearrangement uses TRBV5-4 and TRBJ2-1, with D perhaps matching TRBD1 (5 bases). This CDR3 comprises 15 residues. Trimming removed 3 bases at V and 4 bases at J, with 14 bases between. In germline, CDR1 is SGHNT, CDR2 YYREEE (reference sequence). The CDR3 is CASSSKEQAYNEQFF. In nucleotides, the CDR3 is TGTGCCAGCAGCTCGAAGGAACAGGCTTACAATGAGCAGTTCTTC.

The rearrangement uses TRBV5-4 and TRBJ2-7; D possibly corresponds to TRBD2 (7 bases). The V gene's germline CDR1 is SGHNT and CDR2 YYREEE (reference sequence). The germline V and J ends were trimmed by 4 bases and 4 bases, with 18 bases remaining between them. The CDR3 spans 15 residues. The CDR3 sequence: CASSRGGENVYEQYF. DNA for the CDR3: TGTGCCAGCAGCAGGGGGGGGGAGAATGTATACGAGCAGTACTTC. Drawing the rest from reference TRBV5-4 and TRBJ2-7, the complete variable domain is ETGVTQSPTHLIKTRGQQVTLRCSSQSGHNTVSWYQQALGQGPQFIFQYYREEENGRGNFPPRFSGLQFPNYSSELNVNALELDDSALYLCASSRGGENVYEQYFGPGTRLTVT.

The J gene is TRBJ2-3, the V gene TRBV18; 10 bases are shared with TRBD2. The CDR3 has 17 amino acids. The V gene's germline CDR1 is KGHSH and CDR2 LQKENI. V dropped 2 bases and J dropped 8; count of bases not matched to a gene: 13. CDR3 protein: CASSPENSLAGVATQYF. In DNA form, the CDR3 reads TGTGCCAGCTCACCAGAGAACAGCCTAGCGGGAGTAGCTACGCAGTATTTT. The entire variable domain, with the rest obtained from reference TRBV18 and TRBJ2-3, is as follows: NAGVMQNPRHLVRRRGQEARLRCSPMKGHSHVYWYRQLPEEGLKFMVYLQKENIIDESGMPKERFSAEFPKEGPSILRIQQVVRGDSAAYFCASSPENSLAGVATQYFGPGTRLTVL.